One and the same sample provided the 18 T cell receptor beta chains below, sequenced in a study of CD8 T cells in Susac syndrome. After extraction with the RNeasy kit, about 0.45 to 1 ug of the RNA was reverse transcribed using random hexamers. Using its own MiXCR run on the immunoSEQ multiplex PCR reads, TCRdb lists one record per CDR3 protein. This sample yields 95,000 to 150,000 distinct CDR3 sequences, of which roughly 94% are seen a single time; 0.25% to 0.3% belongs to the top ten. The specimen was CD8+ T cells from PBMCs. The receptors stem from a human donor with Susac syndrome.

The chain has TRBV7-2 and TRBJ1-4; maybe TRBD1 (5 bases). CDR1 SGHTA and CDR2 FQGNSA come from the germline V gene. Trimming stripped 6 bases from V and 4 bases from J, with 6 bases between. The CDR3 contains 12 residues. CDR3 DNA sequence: TGTGCCAGCAGGCAGGGTAATGAAAAACTGTTTTTT. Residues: CASRQGNEKLFF.

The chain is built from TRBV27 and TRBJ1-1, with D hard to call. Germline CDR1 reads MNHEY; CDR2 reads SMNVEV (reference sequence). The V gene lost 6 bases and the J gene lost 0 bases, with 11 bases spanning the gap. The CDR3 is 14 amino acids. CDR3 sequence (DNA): TGTGCCAGCAGAGATTGGACGTTGAACACTGAAGCTTTCTTT. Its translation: CASRDWTLNTEAFF.

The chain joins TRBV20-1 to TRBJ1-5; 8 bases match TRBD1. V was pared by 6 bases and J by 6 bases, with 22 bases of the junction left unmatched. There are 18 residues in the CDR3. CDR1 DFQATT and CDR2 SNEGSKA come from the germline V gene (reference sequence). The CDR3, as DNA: TGCAGTGCCGGGGGCGATTTGTCTCCGGACAGGGACGGTCAGCCCCAGCATTTT. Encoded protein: CSAGGDLSPDRDGQPQHF.

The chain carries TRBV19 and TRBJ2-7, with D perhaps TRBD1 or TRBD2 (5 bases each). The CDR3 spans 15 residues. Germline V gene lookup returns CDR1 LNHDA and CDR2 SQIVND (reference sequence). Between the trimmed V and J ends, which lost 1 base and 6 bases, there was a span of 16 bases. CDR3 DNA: TGTGCCAGTAGTATAGTTCGGGACGCTGCGGGCGAGCAGTACTTC. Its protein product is CASSIVRDAAGEQYF.

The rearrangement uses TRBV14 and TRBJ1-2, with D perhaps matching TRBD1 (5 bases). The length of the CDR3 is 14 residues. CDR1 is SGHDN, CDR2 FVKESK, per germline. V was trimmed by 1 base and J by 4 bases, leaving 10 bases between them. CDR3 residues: CASSQVGGIYGYTF. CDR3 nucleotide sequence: TGTGCCAGCAGCCAAGTTGGGGGGATCTATGGCTACACCTTC.

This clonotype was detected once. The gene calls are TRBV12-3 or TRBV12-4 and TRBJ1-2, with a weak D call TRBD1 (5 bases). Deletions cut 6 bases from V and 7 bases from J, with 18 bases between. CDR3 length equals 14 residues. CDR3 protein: CASSHAGRDSGYTF. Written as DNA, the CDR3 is TGTGCCAGCAGCCACGCGGGCAGGGATAGTGGCTACACCTTC.

The CDR3 here is CSVGSATEGADTQYF. Written as DNA, the CDR3 is TGCAGCGTTGGATCCGCGACAGAGGGGGCAGATACGCAGTATTTT. The chain employs TRBV29-1 and TRBJ2-3, with D possibly matching TRBD1 (6 bases). Between the trimmed V and J ends, which lost 4 bases and 4 bases, there was a span of 18 bases. The germline V gene has CDR1 SQVTM and CDR2 ANQGSEA. This CDR3 region has 15 residues.

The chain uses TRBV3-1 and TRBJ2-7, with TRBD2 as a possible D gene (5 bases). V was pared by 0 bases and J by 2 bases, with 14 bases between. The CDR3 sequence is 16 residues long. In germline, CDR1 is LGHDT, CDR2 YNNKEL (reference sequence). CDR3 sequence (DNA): TGTGCCAGCAGCCAAGATATAGAGGGTTACACCTACGAGCAGTACTTC. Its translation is CASSQDIEGYTYEQYF.

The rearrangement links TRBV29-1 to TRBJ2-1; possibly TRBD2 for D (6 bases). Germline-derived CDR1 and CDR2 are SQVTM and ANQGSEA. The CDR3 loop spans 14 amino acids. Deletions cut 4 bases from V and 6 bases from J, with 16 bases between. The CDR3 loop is CSVVVLASVNEQFF. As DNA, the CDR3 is TGCAGCGTTGTTGTACTAGCCTCGGTCAATGAGCAGTTCTTC.

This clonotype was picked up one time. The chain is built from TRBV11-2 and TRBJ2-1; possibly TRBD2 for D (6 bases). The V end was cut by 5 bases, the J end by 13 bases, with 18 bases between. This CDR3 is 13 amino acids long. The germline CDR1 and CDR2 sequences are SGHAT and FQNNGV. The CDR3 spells CASSISGPSEQFF. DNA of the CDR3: TGTGCCAGCAGCATCAGCGGGCCCTCTGAACAGTTCTTC.

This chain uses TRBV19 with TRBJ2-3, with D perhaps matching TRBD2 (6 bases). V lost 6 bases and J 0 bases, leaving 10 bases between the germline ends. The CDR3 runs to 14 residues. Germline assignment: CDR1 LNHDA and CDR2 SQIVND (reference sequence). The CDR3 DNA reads TGTGCCAGTAGCCGGGGACTTAGCACAGATACGCAGTATTTT. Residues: CASSRGLSTDTQYF.

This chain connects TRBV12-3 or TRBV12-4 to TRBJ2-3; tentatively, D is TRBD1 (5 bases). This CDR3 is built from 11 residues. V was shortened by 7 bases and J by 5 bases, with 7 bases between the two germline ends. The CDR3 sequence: CASMGLDTQYF. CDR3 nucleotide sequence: TGTGCCAGCATGGGGCTAGATACGCAGTATTTT.

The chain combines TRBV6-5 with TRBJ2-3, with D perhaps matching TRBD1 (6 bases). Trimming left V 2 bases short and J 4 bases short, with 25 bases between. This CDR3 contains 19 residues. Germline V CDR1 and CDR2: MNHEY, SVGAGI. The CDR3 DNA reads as TGTGCCAGCAGTTACACACCGGGACAACCCCTGAGCCGGGCAGATACGCAGTATTTT. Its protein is CASSYTPGQPLSRADTQYF.

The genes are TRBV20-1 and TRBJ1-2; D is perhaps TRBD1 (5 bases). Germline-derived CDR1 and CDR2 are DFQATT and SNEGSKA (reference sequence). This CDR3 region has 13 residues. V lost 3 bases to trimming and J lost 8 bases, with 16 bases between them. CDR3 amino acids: CSASNMDEGGYTF. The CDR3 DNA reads TGCAGTGCTAGCAACATGGACGAGGGGGGCTACACCTTC.

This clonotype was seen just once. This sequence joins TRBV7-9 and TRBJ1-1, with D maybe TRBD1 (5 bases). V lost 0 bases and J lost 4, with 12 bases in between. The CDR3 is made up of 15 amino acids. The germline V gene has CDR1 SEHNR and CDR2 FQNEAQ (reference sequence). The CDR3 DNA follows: TGTGCCAGCAGCTTAGCATGGGGGGATAGCACTGAAGCTTTCTTT. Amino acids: CASSLAWGDSTEAFF.

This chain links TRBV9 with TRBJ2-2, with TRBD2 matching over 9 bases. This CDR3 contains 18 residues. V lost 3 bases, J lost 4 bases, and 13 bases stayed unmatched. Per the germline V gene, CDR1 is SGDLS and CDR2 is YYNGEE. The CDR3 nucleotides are TGTGCCAGCAGCGCCCCAAACGCCTGGCGGGGGGGCACCGGGGAGCTGTTTTTT. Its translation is CASSAPNAWRGGTGELFF.

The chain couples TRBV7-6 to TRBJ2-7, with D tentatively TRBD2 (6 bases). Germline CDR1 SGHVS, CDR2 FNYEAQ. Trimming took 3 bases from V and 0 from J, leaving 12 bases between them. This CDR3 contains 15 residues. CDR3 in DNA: TGTGCCAGCAGCTTGGAGTCCGGGAGCTCCTACGAGCAGTACTTC. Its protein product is CASSLESGSSYEQYF.

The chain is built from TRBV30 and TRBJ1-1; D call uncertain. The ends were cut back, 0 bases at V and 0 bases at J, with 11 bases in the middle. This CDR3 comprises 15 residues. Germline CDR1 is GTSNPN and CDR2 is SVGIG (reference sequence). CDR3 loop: CAWSVGPLMNTEAFF. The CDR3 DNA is TGTGCCTGGAGTGTAGGTCCGTTAATGAACACTGAAGCTTTCTTT.